This T cell receptor (beta chain) was retrieved from a study of CD8 T cells in Susac syndrome. While serving as controls, healthy donors were matched for age and sex. TEMRA cells were enriched by FACS, and CD4+ and CD8+ T cells were negatively isolated. Germline values: CDR1 MGHRA, CDR2 YSYEKL. The CDR3 runs 16 residues. V was shortened by 1 base and J by 0 bases, with 7 bases between the two germline ends. The RNA, about 0.45 to 1 ug, was put through reverse transcription using random hexamers. TCRdb redid the calling of the immunoSEQ multiplex PCR reads with MiXCR, one entry per CDR3 protein. In the table there are about 160,000 distinct CDR3 sequences, 92% of which are singletons.

The V gene is TRBV4-1, the J gene TRBJ2-6; D gene ambiguous. Sequences were obtained from CD4+ T cells from PBMCs. The TCR sequence derives from a human donor in good health. The CDR3 nucleotides are TGCGCCAGCAGCCAAGGGCGATTCTCTGGGGCCAACGTCCTGACTTTC. Amino acids: CASSQGRFSGANVLTF.